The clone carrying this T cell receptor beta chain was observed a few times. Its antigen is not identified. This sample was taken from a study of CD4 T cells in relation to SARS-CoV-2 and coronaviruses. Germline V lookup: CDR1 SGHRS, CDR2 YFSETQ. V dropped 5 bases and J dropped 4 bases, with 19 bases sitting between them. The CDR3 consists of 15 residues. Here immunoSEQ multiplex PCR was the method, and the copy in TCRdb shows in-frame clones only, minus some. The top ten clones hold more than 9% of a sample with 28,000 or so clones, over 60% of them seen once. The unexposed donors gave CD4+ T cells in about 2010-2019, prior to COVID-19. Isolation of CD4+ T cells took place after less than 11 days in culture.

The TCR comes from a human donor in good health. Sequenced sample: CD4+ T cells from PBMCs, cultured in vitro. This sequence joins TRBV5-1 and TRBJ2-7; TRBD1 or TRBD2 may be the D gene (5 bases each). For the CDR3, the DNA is TGCGCCAGCAGTTACCTTGGGGGAGAGAATTACGAGCAGTACTTC. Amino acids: CASSYLGGENYEQYF.